The clone carrying this T cell receptor beta chain was observed a handful of times. These data belong to a study of T cells after yellow fever vaccination. TCRdb fed the 5' RACE reads into MiXCR, producing one record per CDR3 protein. The sample lists some 260,000 distinct CDR3 sequences, approximately 5.2% seen once, with roughly 3.5% in the top ten. The material was CD4+ T cells sorted from PBMCs, obtained on the day of the yellow fever booster vaccination. This receptor was identified in a man aged 18 to 30 who received the YFV17D yellow fever vaccine.

The CDR3 nucleotides read TGTGCCAGCAGTTACCGGGGAGGAGGGAATTCACCCCTCCACTTT. It is translated as CASSYRGGGNSPLHF. J is TRBJ1-6 and V is TRBV6-2 or TRBV6-3; no firm D call. The CDR3 consists of 15 residues. The germline V gene has CDR1 MNHEY and CDR2 SVGEGT. Trimming shortened V by 2 bases and J by 7 bases, and 12 bases separated the two germline ends.